This entry lists 10 T cell receptor beta chains sequenced from one sample in a study of cytomegalovirus exposure and HLA in healthy donors. The study ran its PCR with 60 Vbeta and 13 Jbeta primers. The table came from immunoSEQ multiplex PCR; TCRdb's copy has only in-frame clones and leaves some out. Among approximately 100,000 clones, over 75% were seen once, and the ten largest hold roughly 3.9%. Input material: PBMCs. The source is a man aged 55 to 69 in good health and CMV-seronegative.

The V and J genes are TRBV28 and TRBJ2-7; TRBD1 matches 9 bases. This CDR3 contains 17 residues. The germline gives CDR1 MDHEN, CDR2 SYDVKM. V shed 1 base and J 1 base; nucleotides not matched to a gene: 8. The CDR3 bases are TGTGCCAGCAGTTTATCACCCGAGGGACAGGGATCCTACGAGCAGTACTTC. Protein sequence: CASSLSPEGQGSYEQYF.

This clone came up once. CDR3 region: CASSLTRTGGNSPLHF. The CDR3 DNA follows: TGTGCCAGCAGCTTAACCCGGACAGGGGGGAATTCACCCCTCCACTTT. The rearrangement joins TRBV11-2 to TRBJ1-6, with 10 bases matching TRBD1. V lost 2 bases, J lost 7 bases, and 5 bases stayed unmatched. The germline V gene has CDR1 SGHAT and CDR2 FQNNGV. The CDR3 is made up of 16 amino acids.

The chain is built from TRBV18 and TRBJ1-6, with 9 positions matching TRBD1. Germline CDR1 reads KGHSH; CDR2 reads LQKENI. This CDR3 comprises 16 residues. J lost 5 bases, V lost 1 base, and 3 bases had no gene match. CDR3 region: CASSPRDRVDNSPLHF. As DNA, the CDR3 is TGTGCCAGCTCACCACGGGACAGGGTGGATAATTCACCCCTCCACTTT.

The rearrangement links TRBV7-2 to TRBJ2-3; D gene ambiguous. Trimming shortened V by 2 bases and J by 4 bases, and 10 bases separated the two germline ends. Germline values: CDR1 SGHTA, CDR2 FQGNSA. CDR3 size: 14 residues. The CDR3 DNA reads as TGTGCCAGCAGCTTACTGGCGGATCCAGATACGCAGTATTTT. Its protein product is CASSLLADPDTQYF.

V is TRBV18 and J is TRBJ2-5; a weak D match, TRBD2 (6 bases). Germline CDR1 KGHSH, CDR2 LQKENI. Trimming left V 3 bases short and J 1 base short, with 9 bases between. CDR3 length equals 14 residues. CDR3 sequence: CASSPTAGQETQYF. In DNA, the CDR3 is TGTGCCAGCTCACCCACAGCGGGCCAAGAGACCCAGTACTTC.

V usage is TRBV6-1 and J usage is TRBJ2-5; D is possibly TRBD1 (5 bases). V lost 8 bases, J lost 5 bases, and 15 bases lay in between. There are 13 residues in the CDR3. The V gene's germline CDR1 is MNHNS and CDR2 SASEGT. CDR3 coding DNA: TGTGCCAGCGGGGCGGCTACCTGGGAGACCCAGTACTTC. This translates into CASGAATWETQYF.

The chain has TRBV15 and TRBJ1-1; TRBD1 aligns across 8 bases. After removal of 5 bases from V and 8 bases from J, the junction contained 7 bases not matched to a gene. The CDR3 loop spans 13 amino acids. Germline loops: CDR1 LNHNV, CDR2 YYDKDF (reference sequence). Here the CDR3 DNA reads TGTGCCACCAGCGGATTCAGGGGGCAAGAAGCTTTCTTT. Amino acids: CATSGFRGQEAFF.

The chain links TRBV28 to TRBJ2-5; 7 nucleotides line up with TRBD2. This CDR3 is 15 amino acids long. The ends lost 7 bases at V and 5 bases at J; junction bases unmatched: 13. Germline V gene sequence: CDR1 MDHEN, CDR2 SYDVKM. The CDR3 spells CASIGPGGVQETQYF. The CDR3 nucleotides are TGTGCCAGCATTGGCCCTGGGGGGGTTCAGGAGACCCAGTACTTC.

Only a few counts were recorded for this clone. V usage is TRBV27 and J usage is TRBJ2-1, with 7 bases matching TRBD2. The V segment lost 2 bases and the J segment 4 bases; nucleotides outside the gene matches: 11. The CDR3 loop spans 17 amino acids. Germline loops: CDR1 MNHEY, CDR2 SMNVEV (reference sequence). In DNA form, the CDR3 reads TGTGCCAGCAGTTTAGCCAACCCAGCGGGGCCTTACAATGAGCAGTTCTTC. Amino acids: CASSLANPAGPYNEQFF.

The chain uses TRBV5-1 and TRBJ2-1; D ambiguous. Germline V gives CDR1 SGHRS, CDR2 YFSETQ. V dropped 0 bases and J dropped 0 bases, with 7 bases sitting between them. The CDR3 runs 15 residues. In DNA form, the CDR3 reads TGCGCCAGCAGCTTGGTCTCGAGCTCCTACAATGAGCAGTTCTTC. Its translation is CASSLVSSSYNEQFF.